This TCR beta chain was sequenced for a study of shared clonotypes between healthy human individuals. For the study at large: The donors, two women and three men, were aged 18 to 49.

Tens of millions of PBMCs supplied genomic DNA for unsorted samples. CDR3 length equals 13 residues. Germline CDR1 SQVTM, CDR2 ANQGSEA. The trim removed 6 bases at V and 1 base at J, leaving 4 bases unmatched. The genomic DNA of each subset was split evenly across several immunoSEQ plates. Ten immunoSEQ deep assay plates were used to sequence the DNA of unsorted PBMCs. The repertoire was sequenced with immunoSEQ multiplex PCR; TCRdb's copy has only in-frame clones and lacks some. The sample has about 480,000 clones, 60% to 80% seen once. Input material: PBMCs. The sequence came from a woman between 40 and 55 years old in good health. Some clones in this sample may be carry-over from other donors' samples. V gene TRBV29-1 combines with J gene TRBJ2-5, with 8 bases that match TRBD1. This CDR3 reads CSVNQGAQETQYF. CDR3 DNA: TGCAGCGTGAATCAGGGGGCCCAAGAGACCCAGTACTTC.